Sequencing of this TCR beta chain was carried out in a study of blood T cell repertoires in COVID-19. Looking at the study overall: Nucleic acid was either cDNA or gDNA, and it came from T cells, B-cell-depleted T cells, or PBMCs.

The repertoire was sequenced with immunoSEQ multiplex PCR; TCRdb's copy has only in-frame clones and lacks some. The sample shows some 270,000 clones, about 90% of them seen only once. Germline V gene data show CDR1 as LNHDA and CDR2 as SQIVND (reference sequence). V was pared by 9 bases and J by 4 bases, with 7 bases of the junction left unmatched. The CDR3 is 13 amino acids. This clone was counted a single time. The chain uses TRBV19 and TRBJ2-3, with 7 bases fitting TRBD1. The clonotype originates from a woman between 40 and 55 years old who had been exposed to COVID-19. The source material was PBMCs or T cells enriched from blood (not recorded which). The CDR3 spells CASRQGSPDTQYF. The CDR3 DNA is TGTGCCAGCCGACAGGGTTCCCCAGATACGCAGTATTTT.